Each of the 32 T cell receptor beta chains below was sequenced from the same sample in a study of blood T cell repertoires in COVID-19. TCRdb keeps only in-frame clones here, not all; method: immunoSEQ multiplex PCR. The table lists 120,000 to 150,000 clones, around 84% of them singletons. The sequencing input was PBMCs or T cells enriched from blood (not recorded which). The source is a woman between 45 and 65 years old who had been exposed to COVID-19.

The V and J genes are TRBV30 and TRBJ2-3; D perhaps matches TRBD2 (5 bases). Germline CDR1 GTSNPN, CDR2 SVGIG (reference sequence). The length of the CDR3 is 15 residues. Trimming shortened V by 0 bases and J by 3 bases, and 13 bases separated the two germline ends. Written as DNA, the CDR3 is TGTGCCTGGAGTGTAAGCGGCTCCTTGACAGATACGCAGTATTTT. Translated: CAWSVSGSLTDTQYF.

CDR3: CASSQGEGGFPYEQYF. The CDR3 DNA sequence: TGCGCCAGCAGCCAAGGGGAGGGGGGCTTCCCCTACGAGCAGTACTTC. This rearrangement joins TRBV4-3 to TRBJ2-7, with a possible D match to TRBD2 (7 bases). Germline-derived CDR1 and CDR2 are LGHNA and YSLEER. V lost 1 base, J lost 2 bases, and 15 bases lay in between. CDR3 length: 16 residues.

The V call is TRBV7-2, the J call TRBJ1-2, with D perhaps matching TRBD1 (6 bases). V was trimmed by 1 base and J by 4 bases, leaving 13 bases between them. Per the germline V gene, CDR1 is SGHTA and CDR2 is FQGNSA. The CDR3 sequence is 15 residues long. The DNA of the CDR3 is TGTGCCAGCAGCTTAGATTTAGGCAGGGGCTATGGCTACACCTTC. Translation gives CASSLDLGRGYGYTF.

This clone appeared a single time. CDR3 coding DNA: TGCGCCAGCAGCTTGTCGGGACTAGGGGCCACAGATACGCAGTATTTT. Translating gives CASSLSGLGATDTQYF. The gene calls are TRBV5-1 and TRBJ2-3; 8 positions agree with TRBD2. The trim removed 1 base at V and 2 bases at J, leaving 6 bases unmatched. Per the germline V gene, CDR1 is SGHRS and CDR2 is YFSETQ. This CDR3 comprises 16 residues.

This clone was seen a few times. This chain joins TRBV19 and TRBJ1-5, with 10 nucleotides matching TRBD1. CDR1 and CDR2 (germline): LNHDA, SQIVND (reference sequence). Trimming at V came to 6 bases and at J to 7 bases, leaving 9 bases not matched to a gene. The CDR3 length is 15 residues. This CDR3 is CASRTGTGENQPQHF. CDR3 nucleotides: TGTGCCAGTAGAACCGGGACAGGGGAAAACCAGCCCCAGCATTTT.

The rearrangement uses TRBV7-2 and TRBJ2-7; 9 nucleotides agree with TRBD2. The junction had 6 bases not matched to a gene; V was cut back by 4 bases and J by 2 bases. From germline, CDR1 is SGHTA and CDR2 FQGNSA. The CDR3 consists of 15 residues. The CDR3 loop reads CASSSFRGRAYEQYF. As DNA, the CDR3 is TGTGCCAGCAGCTCCTTTCGCGGGAGGGCCTACGAGCAGTACTTC. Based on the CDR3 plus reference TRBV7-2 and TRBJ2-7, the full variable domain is GAGVSQSPSNKVTEKGKDVELRCDPISGHTALYWYRQSLGQGLEFLIYFQGNSAPDKSGLPSDRFSAERTGGSVSTLTIQRTQQEDSAVYLCASSSFRGRAYEQYFGPGTRLTVT.

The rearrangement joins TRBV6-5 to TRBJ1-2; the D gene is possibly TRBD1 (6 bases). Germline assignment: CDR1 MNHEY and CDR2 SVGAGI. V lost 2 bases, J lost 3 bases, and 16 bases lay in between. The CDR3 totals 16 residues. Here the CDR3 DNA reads TGTGCCAGCAGTTACCTTGACAGGAATATGGACTATGGCTACACCTTC. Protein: CASSYLDRNMDYGYTF.

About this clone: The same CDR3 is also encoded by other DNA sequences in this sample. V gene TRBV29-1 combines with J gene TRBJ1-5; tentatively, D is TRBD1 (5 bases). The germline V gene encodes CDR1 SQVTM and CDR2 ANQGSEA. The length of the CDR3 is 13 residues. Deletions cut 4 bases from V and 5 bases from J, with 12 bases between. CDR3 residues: CSVGQGGDQPQHF. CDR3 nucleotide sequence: TGCAGCGTTGGGCAGGGCGGGGATCAGCCCCAGCATTTT.

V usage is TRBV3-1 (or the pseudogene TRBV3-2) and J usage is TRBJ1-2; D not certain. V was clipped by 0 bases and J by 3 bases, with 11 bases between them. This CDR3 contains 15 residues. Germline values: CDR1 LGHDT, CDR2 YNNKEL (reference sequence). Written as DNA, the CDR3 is TGTGCCAGCAGCCAAGATCGAGCGTCTTACTATGGCTACACCTTC. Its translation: CASSQDRASYYGYTF.

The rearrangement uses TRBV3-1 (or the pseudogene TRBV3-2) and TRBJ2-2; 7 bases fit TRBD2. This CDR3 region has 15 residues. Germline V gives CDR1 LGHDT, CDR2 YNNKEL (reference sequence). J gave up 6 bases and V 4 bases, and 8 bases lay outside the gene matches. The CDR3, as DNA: TGTGCCAGCAGCCGCCGGGGGGAAAGACCCGGGGAGCTGTTTTTT. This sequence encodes CASSRRGERPGELFF.

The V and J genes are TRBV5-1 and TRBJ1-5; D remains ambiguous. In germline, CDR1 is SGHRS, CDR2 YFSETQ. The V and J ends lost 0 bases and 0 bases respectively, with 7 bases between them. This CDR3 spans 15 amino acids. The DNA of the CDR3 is TGCGCCAGCAGCTTGGAGCCGGTTAGCAATCAGCCCCAGCATTTT. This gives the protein CASSLEPVSNQPQHF.

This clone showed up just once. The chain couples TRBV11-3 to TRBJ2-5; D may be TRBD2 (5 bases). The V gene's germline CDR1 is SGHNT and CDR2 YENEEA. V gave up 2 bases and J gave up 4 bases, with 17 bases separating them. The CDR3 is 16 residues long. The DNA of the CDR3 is TGTGCCAGCAGCTTATCCTCCACTGGACGGGGAGAGACCCAGTACTTC. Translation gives CASSLSSTGRGETQYF.

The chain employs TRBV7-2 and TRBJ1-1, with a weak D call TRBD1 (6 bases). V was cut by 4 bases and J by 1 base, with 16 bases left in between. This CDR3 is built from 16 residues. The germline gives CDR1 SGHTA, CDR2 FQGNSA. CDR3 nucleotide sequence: TGTGCCAGCAGCTCGGACAGCGCCGCCGCGAACACTGAAGCTTTCTTT. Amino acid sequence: CASSSDSAAANTEAFF. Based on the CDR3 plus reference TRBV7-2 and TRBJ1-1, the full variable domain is GAGVSQSPSNKVTEKGKDVELRCDPISGHTALYWYRQSLGQGLEFLIYFQGNSAPDKSGLPSDRFSAERTGGSVSTLTIQRTQQEDSAVYLCASSSDSAAANTEAFFGQGTRLTVV.

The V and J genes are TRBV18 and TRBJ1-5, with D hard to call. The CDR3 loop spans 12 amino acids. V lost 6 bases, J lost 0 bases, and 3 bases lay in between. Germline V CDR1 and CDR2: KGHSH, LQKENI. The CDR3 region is CASSYSNQPQHF. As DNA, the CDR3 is TGTGCCAGCTCCTATAGCAATCAGCCCCAGCATTTT.

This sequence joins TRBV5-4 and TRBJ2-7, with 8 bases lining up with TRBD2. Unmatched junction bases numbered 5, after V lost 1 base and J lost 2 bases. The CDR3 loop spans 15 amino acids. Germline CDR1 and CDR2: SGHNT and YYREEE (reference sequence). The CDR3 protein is CASSLIGGGTYEQYF. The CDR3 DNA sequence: TGTGCCAGCAGCTTGATCGGGGGGGGCACCTACGAGCAGTACTTC.

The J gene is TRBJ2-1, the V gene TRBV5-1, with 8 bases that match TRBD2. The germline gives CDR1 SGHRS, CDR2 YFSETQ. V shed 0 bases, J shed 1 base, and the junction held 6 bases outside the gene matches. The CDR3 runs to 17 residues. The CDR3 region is CASSLGSGGESYNEQFF. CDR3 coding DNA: TGCGCCAGCAGCTTGGGTTCGGGAGGGGAATCCTACAATGAGCAGTTCTTC.

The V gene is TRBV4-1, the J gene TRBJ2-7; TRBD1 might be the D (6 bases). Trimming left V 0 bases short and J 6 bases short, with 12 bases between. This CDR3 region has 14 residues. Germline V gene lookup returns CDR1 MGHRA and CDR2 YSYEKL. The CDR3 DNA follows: TGCGCCAGCAGCCAAGACCTCAGGGGCGGCGAGCAGTACTTC. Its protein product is CASSQDLRGGEQYF.

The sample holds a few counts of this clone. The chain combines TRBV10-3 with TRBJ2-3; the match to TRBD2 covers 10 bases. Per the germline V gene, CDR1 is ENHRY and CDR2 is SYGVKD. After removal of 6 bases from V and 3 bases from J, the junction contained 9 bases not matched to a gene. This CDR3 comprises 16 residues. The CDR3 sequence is CAIRPSPGLATDTQYF. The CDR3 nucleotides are TGTGCCATCAGACCTTCACCGGGACTAGCGACAGATACGCAGTATTTT.

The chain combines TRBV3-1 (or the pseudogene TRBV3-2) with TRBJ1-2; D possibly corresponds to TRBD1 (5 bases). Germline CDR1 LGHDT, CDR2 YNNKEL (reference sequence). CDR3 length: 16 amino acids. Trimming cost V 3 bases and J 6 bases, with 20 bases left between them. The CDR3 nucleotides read TGTGCCAGCAGCCAGTGGGGCCAGCCTCGGAGGGATGGCTACACCTTC. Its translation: CASSQWGQPRRDGYTF.

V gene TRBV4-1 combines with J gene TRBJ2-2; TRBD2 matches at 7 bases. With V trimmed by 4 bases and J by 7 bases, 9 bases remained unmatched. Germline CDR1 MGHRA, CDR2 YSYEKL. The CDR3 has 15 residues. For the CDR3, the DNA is TGCGCCAGCAGCCCTGGGACTGGGACTATCGGGGAGCTGTTTTTT. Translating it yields CASSPGTGTIGELFF.

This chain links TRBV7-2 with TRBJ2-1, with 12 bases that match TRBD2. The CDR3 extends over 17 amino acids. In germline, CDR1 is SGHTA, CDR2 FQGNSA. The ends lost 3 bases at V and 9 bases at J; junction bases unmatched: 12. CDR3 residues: CASSFQGGLAGGSEQFF. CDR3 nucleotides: TGTGCCAGCAGCTTCCAAGGTGGGCTAGCGGGGGGGAGTGAGCAGTTCTTC.

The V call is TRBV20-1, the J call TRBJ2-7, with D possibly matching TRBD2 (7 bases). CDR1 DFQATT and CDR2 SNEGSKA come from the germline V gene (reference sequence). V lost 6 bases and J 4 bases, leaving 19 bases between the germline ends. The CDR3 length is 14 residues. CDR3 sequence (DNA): TGCAGTGCCAGTCGCGGGGGCGCGAATTACGAGCAGTACTTC. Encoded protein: CSASRGGANYEQYF.

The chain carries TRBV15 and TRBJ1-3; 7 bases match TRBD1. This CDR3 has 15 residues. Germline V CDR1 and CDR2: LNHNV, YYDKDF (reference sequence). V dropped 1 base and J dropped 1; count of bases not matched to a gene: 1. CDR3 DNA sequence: TGTGCCACCAGCAGAGCGGGACAGTCTGGAAACACCATATATTTT. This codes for CATSRAGQSGNTIYF.

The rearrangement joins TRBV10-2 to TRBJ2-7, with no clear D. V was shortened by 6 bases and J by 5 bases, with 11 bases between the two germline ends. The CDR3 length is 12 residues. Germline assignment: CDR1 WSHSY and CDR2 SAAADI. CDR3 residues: CASSPNTDEQYF. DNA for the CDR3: TGCGCCAGCAGCCCGAATACGGACGAGCAGTACTTC.

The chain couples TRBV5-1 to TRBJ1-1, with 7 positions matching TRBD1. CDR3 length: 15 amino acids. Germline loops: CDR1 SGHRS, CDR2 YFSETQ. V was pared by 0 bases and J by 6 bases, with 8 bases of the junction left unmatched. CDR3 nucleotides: TGCGCCAGCAGCTTGGGAGGGGGCCCGGGCGCTGAAGCTTTCTTT. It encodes CASSLGGGPGAEAFF.

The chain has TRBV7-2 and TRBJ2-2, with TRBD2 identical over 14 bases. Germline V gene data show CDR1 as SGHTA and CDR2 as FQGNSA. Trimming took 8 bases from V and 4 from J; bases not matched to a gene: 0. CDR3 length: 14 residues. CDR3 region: CASGTSGSTGELFF. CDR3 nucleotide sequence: TGTGCCAGCGGGACTAGCGGGAGCACCGGGGAGCTGTTTTTT.

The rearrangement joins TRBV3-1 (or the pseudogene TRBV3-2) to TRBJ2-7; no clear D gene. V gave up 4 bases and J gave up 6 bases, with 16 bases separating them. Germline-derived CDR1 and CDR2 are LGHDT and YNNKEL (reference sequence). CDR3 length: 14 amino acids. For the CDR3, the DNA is TGTGCCAGCAGCCCCCGGCCCCCGCCAGGCGAGCAGTACTTC. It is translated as CASSPRPPPGEQYF.

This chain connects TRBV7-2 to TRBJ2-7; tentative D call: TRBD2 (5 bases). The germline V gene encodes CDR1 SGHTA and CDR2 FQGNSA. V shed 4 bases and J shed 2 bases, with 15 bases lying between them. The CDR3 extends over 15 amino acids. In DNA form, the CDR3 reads TGTGCCAGCAGCTACCCCCGGGATTTTACCTACGAGCAGTACTTC. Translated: CASSYPRDFTYEQYF.

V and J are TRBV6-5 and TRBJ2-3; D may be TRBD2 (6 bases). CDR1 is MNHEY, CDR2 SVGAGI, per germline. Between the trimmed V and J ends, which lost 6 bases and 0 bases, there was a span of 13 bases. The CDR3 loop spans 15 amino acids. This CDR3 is CASSANGGSTDTQYF. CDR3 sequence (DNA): TGTGCCAGCAGCGCCAACGGGGGTAGCACAGATACGCAGTATTTT.

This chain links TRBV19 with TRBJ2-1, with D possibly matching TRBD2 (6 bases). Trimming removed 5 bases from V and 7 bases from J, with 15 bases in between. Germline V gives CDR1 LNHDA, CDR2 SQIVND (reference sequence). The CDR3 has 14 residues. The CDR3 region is CASSATRLVNEQFF. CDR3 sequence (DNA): TGTGCCAGTAGTGCCACTAGACTAGTTAATGAGCAGTTCTTC.

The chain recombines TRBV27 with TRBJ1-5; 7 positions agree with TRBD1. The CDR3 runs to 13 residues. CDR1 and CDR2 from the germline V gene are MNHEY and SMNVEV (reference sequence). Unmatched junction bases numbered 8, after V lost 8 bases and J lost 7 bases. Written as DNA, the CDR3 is TGTGCCAGCGGCGAGACAGGGAGGCAGCCCCAGCATTTT. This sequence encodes CASGETGRQPQHF.

The CDR3 sequence: CSASEFGIQGNQPQHF. The CDR3 DNA follows: TGCAGTGCTAGTGAATTCGGGATACAGGGTAATCAGCCCCAGCATTTT. The chain recombines TRBV20-1 with TRBJ1-5; D is possibly TRBD1 (6 bases). This CDR3 comprises 16 residues. CDR1 is DFQATT and CDR2 is SNEGSKA in the germline V gene (reference sequence). Trimming shortened V by 3 bases and J by 4 bases, and 19 bases separated the two germline ends.